This passage covers 21 T cell receptor beta chains from one sample sequenced in a study of regulatory T cells in long-lasting Graves disease (dated by TCRdb to about 2021). What the time point label conveys for this sample: persistent/refractory GD, antithyroid drugs over 5 years with positive TRAb. For both TCR sequencing and RNA sequencing, RNA was extracted from PBMCs in TRIzol. Libraries came from multiplex PCR. Sequencing was performed on an Illumina HiSeq 4000. To build TCR beta libraries, CDR3 regions were amplified by Arm-PCR using iRepertoire HTBI primers. TCRdb reprocessed the public reads (quality trimming at Q25 with fastp, clone calling with MiXCR) and kept in-frame beta chains. Each entry is one CDR3 protein sequence, shown with its most common DNA and genes. Present in this sample are hundreds of thousands of distinct CDR3 sequences, under 25% of which were seen just once. In total, the top ten clones hold around 13% of the sample.

The source material was peripheral blood mononuclear cells (PBMCs), sampled when the disease was refractory, from a patient treated with antithyroid drugs. All receptors derive from a female donor with Graves disease.

Ten or more counts support this clonotype. The chain is built from TRBV28 and TRBJ2-7; 7 bases agree with TRBD2. Trimming at V came to 5 bases and at J to 6 bases, leaving 7 bases not matched to a gene. The CDR3 totals 13 residues. CDR1 is MDHEN and CDR2 is SYDVKM in the germline V gene. CDR3: CASSPGGLTEQYF. The CDR3 nucleotides are TGTGCCAGCAGTCCGGGGGGACTCACCGAGCAGTACTTC. The entire variable domain, with the rest obtained from reference TRBV28 and TRBJ2-7, is as follows: DVKVTQSSRYLVKRTGEKVFLECVQDMDHENMFWYRQDPGLGLRLIYFSYDVKMKEKGDIPEGYSVSREKKERFSLILESASTNQTSMYLCASSPGGLTEQYFGPGTRLTVT.

This clonotype occurred many times. The J gene is TRBJ1-1, the V gene TRBV7-9; D may be TRBD1 (5 bases). The germline gives CDR1 SEHNR, CDR2 FQNEAQ (reference sequence). The length of the CDR3 is 15 residues. Trimming pared 1 base from V and 3 bases from J, leaving 12 bases between. CDR3 protein: CASSLGTMGDTEAFF. DNA of the CDR3: TGTGCCAGCAGCTTAGGGACAATGGGCGACACTGAAGCTTTCTTT. The entire variable domain, with the rest obtained from reference TRBV7-9 and TRBJ1-1, is as follows: DTGVSQNPRHKITKRGQNVTFRCDPISEHNRLYWYRQTLGQGPEFLTYFQNEAQLEKSRLLSDRFSAERPKGSFSTLEIQRTEQGDSAMYLCASSLGTMGDTEAFFGQGTRLTVV.

The table lists this clonotype with many counts. The chain carries TRBV20-1 and TRBJ2-5; 7 bases map to TRBD2. V shed 0 bases and J 3 bases; nucleotides not matched to a gene: 7. Germline V lookup: CDR1 DFQATT, CDR2 SNEGSKA (reference sequence). The CDR3 consists of 15 residues. For the CDR3, the DNA is TGCAGTGCTAGAGATCTTGGGGGGACTAAAGAGACCCAGTACTTC. It translates to CSARDLGGTKETQYF.

This clonotype was seen repeatedly, ten times or more. The V gene is TRBV28, the J gene TRBJ2-5, with D possibly being TRBD2 (6 bases). CDR3 length equals 15 residues. Trimming took 3 bases from V and 3 from J, leaving 14 bases between them. Germline V gives CDR1 MDHEN, CDR2 SYDVKM. In DNA, the CDR3 is TGTGCCAGCAGTTTTTTCGGGAGTTTAAAAGAGACCCAGTACTTC. This codes for CASSFFGSLKETQYF.

This sequence joins TRBV5-1 and TRBJ1-5; no clear D gene. The CDR3 runs to 16 residues. Trimming took 3 bases from V and 1 from J, leaving 14 bases between them. Looked up from germline, CDR1 is SGHRS and CDR2 is YFSETQ. The CDR3: CASSSLLNVSNQPQHF. The CDR3 DNA sequence: TGCGCCAGCAGCTCCTTACTAAATGTGAGCAATCAGCCCCAGCATTTT.

This clonotype has ten or more counts. The CDR3 DNA sequence: TGTGCCAGCAGCCCATTAGGACAGGGCGCGAACACCGGGGAGCTGTTTTTT. It translates to CASSPLGQGANTGELFF. J is TRBJ2-2 and V is TRBV14, with 8 positions matching TRBD1. Germline CDR1 and CDR2: SGHDN and FVKESK. This CDR3 is 17 amino acids long. The V segment lost 4 bases and the J segment 0 bases; nucleotides outside the gene matches: 7. Using reference TRBV14 and TRBJ2-2 for the parts outside the CDR3, the full variable domain is EAGVTQFPSHSVIEKGQTVTLRCDPISGHDNLYWYRRVMGKEIKFLLHFVKESKQDESGMPNNRFLAERTGGTYSTLKVQPAELEDSGVYFCASSPLGQGANTGELFFGEGSRLTVL.

This clonotype was observed a few times. This sequence joins TRBV25-1 and TRBJ2-7; D remains ambiguous. The V gene lost 3 bases and the J gene lost 5 bases, with 17 bases spanning the gap. Per germline, CDR1 MGHDK and CDR2 SYGVNS. CDR3 size: 15 residues. CDR3 amino acids: CASSDIWVTIDEQYF. CDR3 nucleotides: TGTGCCAGCAGTGATATTTGGGTTACTATCGACGAGCAGTACTTC.

A single count supports this clonotype. A much more abundant neighbour one base away suggests this may be a read error. In this CDR3 the conserved last residue, phenylalanine or tryptophan, is missing, so a read error is likely. The rearrangement uses TRBV19 and TRBJ1-5, with no clear D. The CDR3 consists of 15 residues. The ends were cut back, 6 bases at V and 5 bases at J, with 17 bases in the middle. Germline loops: CDR1 LNHDA, CDR2 SQIVND (reference sequence). CDR3 sequence (DNA): TGTGCCAGTAGCGATTTGGGGATCGGGGATCAGCCCCAGCATCTT. Protein sequence: CASSDLGIGDQPQHL.

This clonotype was seen only once. A much more abundant neighbour one base away suggests this may be a read error. The chain couples TRBV11-2 to TRBJ2-5; 7 nucleotides align to TRBD1. Trimming cost V 4 bases and J 0 bases; bases outside gene matches: 5. Germline lookup yields CDR1 SGHAT and CDR2 FQNNGV. This CDR3 contains 15 residues. CDR3 region: CASSSGQDNQETQYF. The DNA of the CDR3 is TGTGCCAGCAGCTCAGGACAGGATAACCAAGAGACCCAGTACTTC.

The table lists this clonotype with many counts. The rearrangement joins TRBV20-1 to TRBJ1-2, with D perhaps matching TRBD1 (6 bases). Germline CDR1 and CDR2: DFQATT and SNEGSKA (reference sequence). This CDR3 contains 14 residues. Trimming shortened V by 4 bases and J by 4 bases, and 16 bases separated the two germline ends. The CDR3 is CSATRPTGIYGYTF. The CDR3 region has the DNA TGCAGTGCTACGAGACCAACAGGGATCTATGGCTACACCTTC.

This clonotype was detected a few times. The chain employs TRBV2 and TRBJ1-3; D is perhaps TRBD1 (6 bases). Germline loops: CDR1 SNHLY, CDR2 FYNNEI. The CDR3 totals 14 residues. Deletions cut 7 bases from V and 0 bases from J, with 10 bases between. CDR3 in DNA: TGTGCCAGCATCCCAGGGGTCTCTGGAAACACCATATATTTT. Protein: CASIPGVSGNTIYF.

This clonotype was seen many times. V is TRBV6-1 and J is TRBJ1-1, with no clear D. V lost 4 bases to trimming and J lost 1 base, with 10 bases between them. CDR1 is MNHNS and CDR2 is SASEGT in the germline V gene. There are 14 residues in the CDR3. The CDR3, as DNA: TGTGCCAGCAGTGTCACACACCAGAACACTGAAGCTTTCTTT. Protein sequence: CASSVTHQNTEAFF.

In this sample, this clonotype turned up many times. V and J are TRBV20-1 and TRBJ1-4, with TRBD1 matching 8 bases. V lost 6 bases, J lost 7 bases, and 10 bases stayed unmatched. Germline loops: CDR1 DFQATT, CDR2 SNEGSKA (reference sequence). The CDR3 sequence is 14 residues long. This CDR3 reads CSAEIGQGGEKLFF. CDR3 sequence (DNA): TGCAGTGCGGAAATCGGACAGGGTGGTGAAAAACTGTTTTTT.

This clonotype appeared many times. The gene calls are TRBV28 and TRBJ1-2; D might be TRBD1 (5 bases). Between the trimmed V and J ends, which lost 10 bases and 6 bases, there was a span of 24 bases. This CDR3 comprises 15 residues. Germline assignment: CDR1 MDHEN and CDR2 SYDVKM. The CDR3 nucleotides are TGTGCCACCGACGCCCCGTGGGGGGTCGAGAATGGCTACACCTTC. Encoded protein: CATDAPWGVENGYTF.

The chain has TRBV3-1 and TRBJ2-3; no firm D call. Deletions cut 3 bases from V and 1 base from J, with 11 bases between. The CDR3 has 15 amino acids. Germline V CDR1 and CDR2: LGHDT, YNNKEL (reference sequence). The CDR3 is CASSQNLRRTDTQYF. In nucleotides, the CDR3 is TGTGCCAGCAGCCAGAACCTTCGCCGCACAGATACGCAGTATTTT.

This clonotype was found many times. V usage is TRBV29-1 and J usage is TRBJ2-2; TRBD2 aligns across 8 bases. The germline gives CDR1 SQVTM, CDR2 ANQGSEA. The CDR3 is 14 residues long. Trimming removed 7 bases from V and 3 bases from J; junction bases left unmatched: 7. CDR3 sequence: CSAGGGLHTGELFF. As DNA, the CDR3 is TGCAGCGCCGGGGGGGGGCTACACACCGGGGAGCTGTTTTTT.

This clonotype was picked up many times. This chain uses TRBV12-3 or TRBV12-4 with TRBJ2-5; D possibly uses TRBD1 or TRBD2 (5 bases each). The ends were cut back, 4 bases at V and 5 bases at J, with 14 bases in the middle. CDR3 length: 14 residues. This CDR3 is CASSWDGGSETQYF. CDR3 DNA sequence: TGTGCCAGCAGTTGGGACGGAGGTTCGGAGACCCAGTACTTC.

The J gene is TRBJ1-2, the V gene TRBV5-6; 7 nucleotides align to TRBD1. This CDR3 contains 13 residues. Looked up from germline, CDR1 is SGHDT and CDR2 is YYEEEE. J was trimmed by 12 bases and V by 3 bases; bases with no gene match: 11. CDR3 nucleotide sequence: TGTGCCAGCAGCTCCAGACAGGGCGGATTCAACACCTTC. It codes for CASSSRQGGFNTF. Based on the CDR3 plus reference TRBV5-6 and TRBJ1-2, the full variable domain is DAGVTQSPTHLIKTRGQQVTLRCSPKSGHDTVSWYQQALGQGPQFIFQYYEEEERQRGNFPDRFSGHQFPNYSSELNVNALLLGDSALYLCASSSRQGGFNTFGSGTRLTVV.

The J gene is TRBJ1-5, the V gene TRBV5-8; 8 bases map to TRBD1. The V gene end was trimmed by 0 bases and the J gene end by 7 bases; junction bases not matched to a gene: 12. Germline V lookup: CDR1 SGHTS, CDR2 YDEGEE. The CDR3 runs 17 residues. For the CDR3, the DNA is TGTGCCAGCAGCTTGGCCGGCAGGGGACAGGTAGCACAGCCCCAGCATTTT. Amino acid sequence: CASSLAGRGQVAQPQHF.

The V gene is TRBV19, the J gene TRBJ1-2, with D uncertain. Germline V lookup: CDR1 LNHDA, CDR2 SQIVND (reference sequence). This CDR3 is built from 13 residues. Trimming removed 7 bases at V and 4 bases at J, with 13 bases between. The CDR3 is CASTIDRTYGYTF. The CDR3 nucleotides read TGTGCCAGTACTATCGACCGGACCTATGGCTACACCTTC.

This clonotype was picked up many times. The chain links TRBV5-4 to TRBJ2-5; TRBD2 matches 11 bases. Germline CDR1 SGHNT, CDR2 YYREEE (reference sequence). V was pared by 5 bases and J by 3 bases, with 6 bases of the junction left unmatched. This CDR3 comprises 15 residues. This CDR3 is CASRPTGLAEETQYF. The CDR3 nucleotides are TGTGCCAGCAGACCCACGGGACTAGCGGAAGAGACCCAGTACTTC. Complete variable domain (other parts from reference TRBV5-4 and TRBJ2-5): ETGVTQSPTHLIKTRGQQVTLRCSSQSGHNTVSWYQQALGQGPQFIFQYYREEENGRGNFPPRFSGLQFPNYSSELNVNALELDDSALYLCASRPTGLAEETQYFGPGTRLLVL.